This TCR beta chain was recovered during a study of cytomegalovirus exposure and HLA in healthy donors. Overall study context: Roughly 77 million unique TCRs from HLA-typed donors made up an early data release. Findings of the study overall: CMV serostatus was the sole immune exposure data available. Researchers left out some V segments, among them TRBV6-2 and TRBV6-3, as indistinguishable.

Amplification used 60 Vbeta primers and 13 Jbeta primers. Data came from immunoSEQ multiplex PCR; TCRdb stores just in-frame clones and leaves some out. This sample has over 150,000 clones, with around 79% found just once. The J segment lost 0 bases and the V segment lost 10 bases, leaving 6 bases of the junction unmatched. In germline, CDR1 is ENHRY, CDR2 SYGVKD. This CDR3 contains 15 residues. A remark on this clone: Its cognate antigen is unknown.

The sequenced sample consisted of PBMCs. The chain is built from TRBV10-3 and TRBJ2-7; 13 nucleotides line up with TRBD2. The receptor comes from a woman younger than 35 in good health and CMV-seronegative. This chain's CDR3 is CATGLAGEGSYEQYF. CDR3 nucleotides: TGTGCCACCGGACTAGCGGGAGAGGGCTCCTACGAGCAGTACTTC.